The 24 T cell receptor beta chains in this list originate from one sample, sequenced in a study of control samples from healthy donors and cancer patients. Generated by immunoSEQ multiplex PCR, the TCRdb table keeps only in-frame clones and is missing some. The sample records under 450,000 clones, 80% to 95% being singletons. Source material: PBMCs. The receptors originated from a man between 35 and 55 years old with head and neck cancer.

This clone was seen many times. The CDR3, as DNA: TGTGCCAGCAGCTTAGGGCCGCTCTCCTACGAGCAGTACTTC. Protein sequence: CASSLGPLSYEQYF. This chain joins TRBV7-3 and TRBJ2-7; D not resolved. Trimming removed 2 bases from V and 0 bases from J, with 8 bases in between. The length of the CDR3 is 14 residues. Germline V gene data show CDR1 as SGHTA and CDR2 as FQGTGA.

Of note for this clone: Because the CDR3's place on the DNA is in doubt, the DNA is left out and the CDR3 is given as listed by TCRdb. The chain joins TRBV9 to TRBJ1-2; the table calls TRBD1, which could not be checked here. Looked up from germline, CDR1 is SGDLS and CDR2 is YYNGEE. The length of the CDR3 is 14 amino acids, counting both ends. CDR3 region: CASSTSGQHYGYTF.

J is TRBJ2-3 and V is TRBV18; perhaps TRBD2 as D (7 bases). Germline CDR1 KGHSH, CDR2 LQKENI. V shed 8 bases and J shed 5 bases, with 17 bases lying between them. CDR3 length: 14 residues. In DNA, the CDR3 is TGTGCCAGCGCCATGGGGGGGCCGGGAGATACGCAGTATTTT. Its translation: CASAMGGPGDTQYF.

This sequence joins TRBV2 and TRBJ1-5; D gene ambiguous. Germline V CDR1 and CDR2: SNHLY, FYNNEI. V gave up 3 bases and J gave up 2 bases, with 2 bases separating them. This CDR3 contains 12 residues. CDR3 loop: CASSDGNQPQHF. The CDR3 DNA reads as TGTGCCAGCAGTGATGGCAATCAGCCCCAGCATTTT.

The V call is TRBV5-1, the J call TRBJ2-6, with D unresolved. The CDR3 is 15 amino acids. Looked up from germline, CDR1 is SGHRS and CDR2 is YFSETQ. The ends were cut back, 5 bases at V and 0 bases at J, with 9 bases in the middle. This CDR3 reads CASSSGISGANVLTF. The CDR3 DNA reads TGCGCCAGCAGTTCTGGGATCTCTGGGGCCAACGTCCTGACTTTC.

This chain uses TRBV20-1 with TRBJ2-1; no definite D call. With 6 bases removed from V and 7 bases from J, the gap between germline ends came to 13 bases. Germline-derived CDR1 and CDR2 are DFQATT and SNEGSKA (reference sequence). The CDR3 is 12 residues long. CDR3 protein: CSASQAANEQFF. CDR3 in DNA: TGCAGTGCCAGTCAGGCGGCGAATGAGCAGTTCTTC.

The chain combines TRBV5-5 with TRBJ1-1; 7 bases map to TRBD1. V lost 6 bases, J lost 3 bases, and 11 bases stayed unmatched. The germline gives CDR1 SGHKS, CDR2 YYEKEE (reference sequence). The CDR3 sequence is 15 residues long. The CDR3 is CASTNLTGSDTEAFF. Here the CDR3 DNA reads TGTGCCAGCACCAATTTGACAGGGAGTGACACTGAAGCTTTCTTT.

On this clone: Other DNA sequences of this sample code for an identical CDR3. J is TRBJ2-3 and V is TRBV20-1, with unresolved D. The V end lost 1 base, the J end lost 5 bases, and 4 bases lay between the germline ends. The CDR3 spans 11 residues. Germline CDR1 DFQATT, CDR2 SNEGSKA (reference sequence). This CDR3 is CSARGLDTQYF. The CDR3 DNA sequence: TGCAGTGCTAGAGGGCTAGATACGCAGTATTTT.

The chain recombines TRBV25-1 with TRBJ1-1, with D uncertain. The CDR3 sequence is 13 residues long. The germline gives CDR1 MGHDK, CDR2 SYGVNS. V was clipped by 7 bases and J by 0 bases, with 9 bases between them. CDR3 protein: CASTAGMNTEAFF. DNA for the CDR3: TGTGCCAGCACCGCCGGGATGAACACTGAAGCTTTCTTT. Looking up the rest from reference TRBV25-1 and TRBJ1-1 gives the full variable domain: EADIYQTPRYLVIGTGKKITLECSQTMGHDKMYWYQQDPGMELHLIHYSYGVNSTEKGDLSSESTVSRIRTEHFPLTLESARPSHTSQYLCASTAGMNTEAFFGQGTRLTVV.

The gene calls are TRBV18 and TRBJ2-1; 9 bases fit TRBD1. CDR3 size: 16 residues. With 0 bases clipped from V and 7 bases from J, the junction kept 7 bases outside the gene matches. The V gene's germline CDR1 is KGHSH and CDR2 LQKENI. The CDR3 sequence: CASSPPRTGDGNEQFF. The CDR3 coding sequence is TGTGCCAGCTCACCACCTCGGACAGGGGATGGGAATGAGCAGTTCTTC.

CDR3 amino acids: CASSQLTGGPEFF. In nucleotides, the CDR3 is TGTGCCAGCAGCCAGTTAACGGGAGGGCCCGAGTTCTTC. The chain has TRBV3-1 (or the pseudogene TRBV3-2) and TRBJ2-1; 8 bases align to TRBD2. From germline, CDR1 is LGHDT and CDR2 YNNKEL (reference sequence). The junction had 9 bases not matched to a gene; V was cut back by 3 bases and J by 14 bases. The CDR3 has 13 amino acids.

The chain couples TRBV5-4 to TRBJ1-5; 7 nucleotides match TRBD1. The junction had 9 bases not matched to a gene; V was cut back by 3 bases and J by 3 bases. This CDR3 is built from 16 residues. Per germline, CDR1 SGHNT and CDR2 YYREEE (reference sequence). The CDR3 DNA reads as TGTGCCAGCAGCTCTTATTCCGGACAGGTCAATCAGCCCCAGCATTTT. Protein sequence: CASSSYSGQVNQPQHF.

The rearrangement links TRBV24-1 to TRBJ2-7; maybe TRBD1 (6 bases). Germline lookup yields CDR1 KGHDR and CDR2 SFDVKD. V was clipped by 4 bases and J by 3 bases, with 9 bases between them. The CDR3 runs to 13 residues. The CDR3 loop reads CATSEGALYEQYF. CDR3 nucleotides: TGTGCCACCAGTGAGGGGGCTCTCTACGAGCAGTACTTC.

This clone was counted once. The CDR3 sequence is CAWSARRDQPQHF. The CDR3 region has the DNA TGTGCCTGGAGTGCTAGACGAGATCAGCCCCAGCATTTT. The V gene is TRBV30, the J gene TRBJ1-5; no clear D gene. From germline, CDR1 is GTSNPN and CDR2 SVGIG (reference sequence). With 1 base removed from V and 5 bases from J, the gap between germline ends came to 9 bases. The CDR3 is 13 residues long. Full variable domain (outside the CDR3, taken from reference TRBV30 and TRBJ1-5): SQTIHQWPATLVQPVGSPLSLECTVEGTSNPNLYWYRQAAGRGLQLLFYSVGIGQISSEVPQNLSASRPQDRQFILSSKKLLLSDSGFYLCAWSARRDQPQHFGDGTRLSIL.

In this sample, this clone turned up a few times. J is TRBJ1-5 and V is TRBV2; 12 bases are a match to TRBD1. Germline V CDR1 and CDR2: SNHLY, FYNNEI. V lost 6 bases, J lost 1 base, and 10 bases stayed unmatched. The CDR3 loop spans 18 amino acids. The CDR3 protein is CASSVLGQGARSNQPQHF. CDR3 sequence (DNA): TGTGCCAGCAGCGTCCTGGGACAGGGGGCCAGAAGCAATCAGCCCCAGCATTTT.

A remark on this clone: Other DNA sequences from this sample encode an identical CDR3 as well. The V gene is TRBV30, the J gene TRBJ1-2, with TRBD1 identical over 7 bases. The ends lost 4 bases at V and 1 base at J; junction bases unmatched: 0. Germline V gene data show CDR1 as GTSNPN and CDR2 as SVGIG (reference sequence). The CDR3 covers 12 residues. CDR3 sequence: CAWTGGNYGYTF. The CDR3 nucleotides are TGTGCCTGGACAGGGGGTAACTATGGCTACACCTTC. The whole variable domain, remainder taken from reference TRBV30 and TRBJ1-2, is SQTIHQWPATLVQPVGSPLSLECTVEGTSNPNLYWYRQAAGRGLQLLFYSVGIGQISSEVPQNLSASRPQDRQFILSSKKLLLSDSGFYLCAWTGGNYGYTFGSGTRLTVV.

The chain uses TRBV9 and TRBJ2-1, with D unresolved. In germline, CDR1 is SGDLS, CDR2 YYNGEE. The ends were cut back, 3 bases at V and 5 bases at J, with 6 bases in the middle. This CDR3 has 12 residues. The CDR3 spells CASSGGHNEQFF. DNA for the CDR3: TGTGCCAGCAGCGGAGGACACAATGAGCAGTTCTTC. Full variable domain (remainder filled in from reference TRBV9 and TRBJ2-1): DSGVTQTPKHLITATGQRVTLRCSPRSGDLSVYWYQQSLDQGLQFLIQYYNGEERAKGNILERFSAQQFPDLHSELNLSSLELGDSALYFCASSGGHNEQFFGPGTRLTVL.

The chain has TRBV28 and TRBJ2-6, with D possibly being TRBD1 (5 bases). The germline V gene encodes CDR1 MDHEN and CDR2 SYDVKM. This CDR3 comprises 17 residues. Trimming left V 8 bases short and J 0 bases short, with 17 bases between. CDR3 in amino acids: CASGLRQGSSGANVLTF. The CDR3 DNA reads TGTGCCAGCGGCCTAAGGCAGGGAAGCTCTGGGGCCAACGTCCTGACTTTC.

The chain recombines TRBV2 with TRBJ1-2; no reliable D call. This CDR3 has 13 amino acids. Germline-derived CDR1 and CDR2 are SNHLY and FYNNEI. V was trimmed by 1 base and J by 6 bases, leaving 9 bases between them. CDR3 sequence: CASSEGVENGYTF. Here the CDR3 DNA reads TGTGCCAGCAGTGAAGGGGTTGAGAATGGCTACACCTTC.

This rearrangement joins TRBV11-2 to TRBJ2-7, with 9 bases identical to TRBD2. The trim removed 2 bases at V and 7 bases at J, leaving 6 bases unmatched. The germline CDR1 and CDR2 sequences are SGHAT and FQNNGV. The CDR3 covers 14 residues. CDR3 amino acids: CASSLIAGVREQYF. CDR3 sequence (DNA): TGTGCCAGCAGCTTAATAGCGGGGGTTAGGGAGCAGTACTTC.

This sequence joins TRBV6-6 and TRBJ2-2; D is perhaps TRBD2 (5 bases). The V and J ends lost 5 bases and 1 base respectively, with 17 bases between them. The germline gives CDR1 MNHNY, CDR2 SVGAGI (reference sequence). CDR3 length: 17 residues. CDR3 coding DNA: TGTGCCAGCAGTCCAGGAGGTCAGGCGGAGAACACCGGGGAGCTGTTTTTT. It yields the protein CASSPGGQAENTGELFF.

The chain uses TRBV6-5 and TRBJ2-1, with 8 bases identical to TRBD2. The CDR3 totals 15 residues. V lost 5 bases to trimming and J lost 8 bases; unmatched junction nucleotides: 11. CDR1 and CDR2 (germline): MNHEY, SVGAGI. For the CDR3, the DNA is TGTGCCAGCAGTAGATTATCGGGGGGGACCGATGAGCAGTTCTTC. The encoded protein is CASSRLSGGTDEQFF.

The rearrangement joins TRBV28 to TRBJ2-1, with D perhaps TRBD1 or TRBD2 (5 bases each). The CDR3 runs 15 residues. V lost 3 bases and J lost 5, with 14 bases in between. Per germline, CDR1 MDHEN and CDR2 SYDVKM. In nucleotides, the CDR3 is TGTGCCAGCAGTTTCTTGGGAGAAGGGGACAATGAGCAGTTCTTC. Translated: CASSFLGEGDNEQFF. The variable domain in full, with the rest retrieved from reference TRBV28 and TRBJ2-1, is DVKVTQSSRYLVKRTGEKVFLECVQDMDHENMFWYRQDPGLGLRLIYFSYDVKMKEKGDIPEGYSVSREKKERFSLILESASTNQTSMYLCASSFLGEGDNEQFFGPGTRLTVL.

V gene TRBV28 combines with J gene TRBJ2-5; D remains ambiguous. Germline V gene lookup returns CDR1 MDHEN and CDR2 SYDVKM. Trimming shortened V by 8 bases and J by 2 bases, and 15 bases separated the two germline ends. The CDR3 is 14 amino acids. In DNA form, the CDR3 reads TGTGCCAGCTGGGTTTCGGGTCCTCAAGAGACCCAGTACTTC. Translated: CASWVSGPQETQYF. Full variable domain (missing parts from reference TRBV28 and TRBJ2-5): DVKVTQSSRYLVKRTGEKVFLECVQDMDHENMFWYRQDPGLGLRLIYFSYDVKMKEKGDIPEGYSVSREKKERFSLILESASTNQTSMYLCASWVSGPQETQYFGPGTRLLVL.